A selection of T cell receptor beta chains follows, all from one sample in a study of blood T cell repertoires in COVID-19. The table came from immunoSEQ multiplex PCR; TCRdb's copy has only in-frame clones and leaves some out. Here the sample spans 330,000 or so clones, 80% to 90% being singletons. The sequencing input was peripheral blood. The receptors here all came from a man aged 30 to 45 with COVID-19, enrolled during active disease. CDR3s include the opening cysteine and the closing phenylalanine or tryptophan. The order of the fields is CDR3 length, D gene, J gene, clone size, V gene, CDR3 protein, CDR3 DNA. A D gene is named only where the DNA matches it firmly. Rows may omit the clone size; those that give it use once, few, many or a size class.

14,.,TRBJ2-3,.,TRBV18,CASSPADSTDTQYF,TGTGCCAGCTCACCGGCAGATAGCACAGATACGCAGTATTTT
13,.,TRBJ1-2,.,TRBV11-3,CASSLDRGYGYTF,TGTGCCAGCAGCTTAGACAGGGGCTATGGCTACACCTTC
14,.,TRBJ1-1,once,TRBV7-9,CASSSPRGATEAFF,TGTGCCAGCAGCTCCCCCCGGGGTGCCACTGAAGCTTTCTTT
14,.,TRBJ2-1,once,TRBV2,CASSTRGSYNEQFF,TGTGCCAGCAGTACCAGGGGATCCTACAATGAGCAGTTCTTC
14,.,TRBJ1-1,.,TRBV19,CASSIRSGSTEAFF,TGTGCCAGTAGTATAAGGTCGGGGAGCACTGAAGCTTTCTTT
18,TRBD1,TRBJ1-5,.,TRBV11-2,CASSLGEGDRGLGQPQHF,TGTGCCAGCAGCCTAGGGGAGGGGGACAGGGGGCTGGGACAGCCCCAGCATTTT
15,TRBD1,TRBJ2-3,.,TRBV5-8,CASTFLQGPLDTQYF,TGTGCCAGCACCTTCCTACAGGGGCCACTCGATACGCAGTATTTT
14,TRBD1,TRBJ1-1,.,TRBV30,CAWNRDSKNTEAFF,TGTGCCTGGAACCGGGACAGTAAGAACACTGAAGCTTTCTTT
15,TRBD2,TRBJ2-7,.,TRBV11-3,CASSPTSGRAYEQYF,TGTGCCAGCAGCCCGACTAGCGGGAGGGCCTACGAGCAGTACTTC
16,TRBD2,TRBJ2-3,.,TRBV3-1/TRBV3-2,CASSRPGRVATDTQYF,TGTGCCAGCAGCCGACCGGGGAGGGTAGCCACAGATACGCAGTATTTT
12,.,TRBJ1-1,.,TRBV6-2/TRBV6-3,CASSLDGAEAFF,TGTGCCAGCAGCTTGGACGGGGCTGAAGCTTTCTTT
16,TRBD2,TRBJ2-3,.,TRBV6-5,CASSFRTSGRTDTQYF,TGTGCCAGCAGTTTCAGGACTAGCGGACGCACAGATACGCAGTATTTT